This TCR beta chain was observed in a study of cytomegalovirus exposure and HLA in healthy donors. Study-level results: A later analysis, which compared TCR beta chains of equal frequency, found the HLA-associated ones more clonally expanded. In a later analysis, at a false discovery rate of 0.05, about 16,000 TCR beta sequences matched HLA alleles. TCR beta chain V- and J-gene trimming was linked, in a later analysis, to a missense variant in DCLRE1C.

On this clone: The antigen is not known.

The CDR3 extends over 13 amino acids. Germline CDR1 is LNHDA and CDR2 is SQIVND (reference sequence). The germline V and J ends were trimmed by 7 bases and 11 bases, with 18 bases remaining between them. Primers for the PCR totalled 60 Vbeta and 13 Jbeta. Sequencing used immunoSEQ multiplex PCR; TCRdb keeps in-frame clones, though not all of them. The sample has about 110,000 clones, roughly 80% seen once. J is TRBJ1-5 and V is TRBV19; perhaps TRBD1 as D (5 bases). Sequenced: PBMCs. This receptor was taken from a man younger than 40 in good health and CMV-seropositive. The CDR3 is CASTSLGVLTQHF. The CDR3 coding sequence is TGTGCCAGTACTAGTTTAGGGGTGCTCACCCAGCATTTT.